Presented here are 9 T cell receptor beta chains from one specimen sequenced in a study of T-cell reconstitution after alpha-beta-depleted transplantation in children. This sample's TCRbeta library carried unique molecular identifier barcodes. TCRdb re-called the PCR reads through MiXCR, storing one row per CDR3 protein. The table lists around 190,000 distinct CDR3 sequences, approximately 6.9% of them singletons, with about 5.5% in the top ten. The sequencing here drew on PBMCs, taken before TCRalphabeta/CD19-depleted stem cell transplant. All receptors derive from a boy between 2 and 10 years old with acute lymphoblastic leukemia, due to receive a stem cell transplant.

This clonotype has at least ten counts. The rearrangement links TRBV7-2 to TRBJ2-2, with TRBD2 as a possible D gene (6 bases). The V gene lost 3 bases and the J gene lost 7 bases, with 15 bases spanning the gap. From germline, CDR1 is SGHTA and CDR2 FQGNSA. The CDR3 covers 15 residues. DNA of the CDR3: TGTGCCAGCAGCTTGGGACTCCAGGCGGTCGGGGAGCTGTTTTTT. Protein product: CASSLGLQAVGELFF.

In its sample, this clonotype was seen many times. This chain links TRBV20-1 with TRBJ1-5; D gene unclear. V was pared by 2 bases and J by 11 bases, with 13 bases between. This CDR3 is 12 amino acids long. From germline, CDR1 is DFQATT and CDR2 SNEGSKA (reference sequence). CDR3 coding DNA: TGCAGTGCTAGAACGGCAGCTAAGGCCCAGCATTTT. Translating it yields CSARTAAKAQHF.

This clonotype was seen a few times. The chain joins TRBV28 to TRBJ2-7; 9 positions match TRBD1. J gave up 7 bases and V 5 bases, and 15 bases lay outside the gene matches. The CDR3 is 16 residues long. Germline V gene lookup returns CDR1 MDHEN and CDR2 SYDVKM. The CDR3, as DNA: TGTGCCAGCAGTACACCCCTCGGGACAGGGCCAACAGAGCAGTACTTC. Translation gives CASSTPLGTGPTEQYF.

This clonotype was counted ten times or more. This chain uses TRBV28 with TRBJ2-7; perhaps TRBD1 as D (5 bases). The CDR3 runs 14 residues. V lost 8 bases, J lost 0 bases, and 14 bases lay in between. Germline loops: CDR1 MDHEN, CDR2 SYDVKM. The CDR3 here is CASLQRQNSYEQYF. In DNA form, the CDR3 reads TGTGCCAGCCTACAGAGACAGAACTCCTACGAGCAGTACTTC. Full variable domain (missing parts from reference TRBV28 and TRBJ2-7): DVKVTQSSRYLVKRTGEKVFLECVQDMDHENMFWYRQDPGLGLRLIYFSYDVKMKEKGDIPEGYSVSREKKERFSLILESASTNQTSMYLCASLQRQNSYEQYFGPGTRLTVT.

Many counts were recorded for this clonotype. The chain joins TRBV10-3 to TRBJ2-7, with 10 bases lining up with TRBD1. The CDR3 has 18 amino acids. The germline V gene encodes CDR1 ENHRY and CDR2 SYGVKD. Trimming at V came to 2 bases and at J to 1 base, leaving 11 bases not matched to a gene. In DNA, the CDR3 is TGTGCCATCAGTGAGCCGCAAATTGGACAGGGGGGTTCCTACGAGCAGTACTTC. Protein: CAISEPQIGQGGSYEQYF.

The V call is TRBV10-3, the J call TRBJ1-4, with 9 bases fitting TRBD1. The CDR3 spans 15 residues. Trimming took 4 bases from V and 8 from J; bases not matched to a gene: 8. From germline, CDR1 is ENHRY and CDR2 SYGVKD. DNA for the CDR3: TGTGCCATCAGTGCAACCACAGGGGGCAGGGAAAAACTGTTTTTT. Encoded protein: CAISATTGGREKLFF.

This clonotype was observed a handful of times. J is TRBJ1-3 and V is TRBV28; D may be TRBD1 (5 bases). The V end lost 3 bases, the J end lost 8 bases, and 11 bases lay between the germline ends. The CDR3 runs to 13 residues. Germline CDR1 MDHEN, CDR2 SYDVKM. The CDR3, as DNA: TGTGCCAGCAGTTTTCGGGGGAGGGACACCATATATTTT. Amino acids: CASSFRGRDTIYF.

This clonotype was observed a handful of times. The chain couples TRBV15 to TRBJ2-7; 10 bases are a match to TRBD1. CDR1 and CDR2 (germline): LNHNV, YYDKDF (reference sequence). The trim removed 5 bases at V and 3 bases at J, leaving 4 bases unmatched. The CDR3 is 14 residues long. CDR3 sequence reads: CATSHGTGDYEQYF. The CDR3 DNA is TGTGCCACCAGCCACGGGACAGGGGACTACGAGCAGTACTTC.

This clonotype has a handful of counts. The J gene is TRBJ2-7, the V gene TRBV7-9; D not resolved. The CDR3 is 15 residues long. V was shortened by 5 bases and J by 3 bases, with 17 bases between the two germline ends. Germline V lookup: CDR1 SEHNR, CDR2 FQNEAQ (reference sequence). CDR3 DNA: TGTGCCAGCAGCCCTCTTTTCTCCTCCGGCTACGAGCAGTACTTC. Residues: CASSPLFSSGYEQYF.